What follows are 15 T cell receptor beta chains derived from one specimen sequenced in a study of human T cells and chemical hapten exposure. TCRdb called the RACE reads again in MiXCR, with one record for every CDR3 protein. The repertoire has some 350,000 distinct CDR3 sequences, roughly 6.9% of them found once; the top ten carry about 8%. Specified time point: patch test 1, 2 weeks after DPC sensitization. Treatment indicated: therapeutic diphenylcyclopropenone sensitization with weekly scalp DPC. Sequenced here: whole blood, sampled in connection with sensitization to the hapten diphenylcyclopropenone (DPC). The source of these receptors is a woman between 18 and 29 years old with alopecia areata. Some clones in this sample may be carry-over from other donors' samples.

This clonotype has just a few counts. The chain has TRBV3-1 and TRBJ2-1; TRBD2 aligns across 9 bases. Germline CDR1 is LGHDT and CDR2 is YNNKEL (reference sequence). CDR3 length: 17 residues. J gave up 6 bases and V 1 base, and 10 bases lay outside the gene matches. CDR3 DNA sequence: TGTGCCAGCAGCCAAGGGACAACTAGCGGGCCAACCAATGAGCAGTTCTTC. Residues: CASSQGTTSGPTNEQFF.

The chain recombines TRBV6-2 or TRBV6-3 with TRBJ1-2, with 9 bases matching TRBD1. Unmatched junction bases numbered 10, after V lost 0 bases and J lost 2 bases. Germline CDR1 MNHEY, CDR2 SVGEGT. This CDR3 is 18 amino acids long. The chain's CDR3 is CASSYSISSDRGNYGYTF. The CDR3 region has the DNA TGTGCCAGCAGTTACTCGATATCTTCGGACAGGGGAAACTATGGCTACACCTTC.

This clonotype was detected a few times. The chain is built from TRBV28 and TRBJ1-2; D is unclear. V dropped 3 bases and J dropped 0 bases, with 8 bases sitting between them. The CDR3 length is 14 residues. Germline V lookup: CDR1 MDHEN, CDR2 SYDVKM. Written as DNA, the CDR3 is TGTGCCAGCAGTTTGGTGTTTACTAACTATGGCTACACCTTC. This translates into CASSLVFTNYGYTF.

This clonotype was seen at least ten times. V usage is TRBV27 and J usage is TRBJ1-1, with D possibly being TRBD1 (5 bases). Trimming shortened V by 6 bases and J by 1 base, and 12 bases separated the two germline ends. Germline V gives CDR1 MNHEY, CDR2 SMNVEV (reference sequence). The CDR3 spans 14 residues. CDR3 sequence (DNA): TGTGCCAGCAGGAAGGGACTCCCGAACACTGAAGCTTTCTTT. As protein: CASRKGLPNTEAFF.

A few counts support this clonotype. The J gene is TRBJ1-2, the V gene TRBV7-9; D unclear. CDR1 is SEHNR and CDR2 is FQNEAQ in the germline V gene (reference sequence). CDR3 size: 14 residues. The V end lost 3 bases, the J end lost 4 bases, and 12 bases lay between the germline ends. This chain's CDR3 is CASSFPHVTYGYTF. The CDR3 DNA follows: TGTGCCAGCAGCTTCCCCCATGTAACCTATGGCTACACCTTC.

The rearrangement links TRBV6-2 or TRBV6-3 to TRBJ1-5; D gene unclear. The germline gives CDR1 MNHEY, CDR2 SVGEGT. This CDR3 is built from 16 residues. The ends were cut back, 2 bases at V and 0 bases at J, with 11 bases in the middle. CDR3 in DNA: TGTGCCAGCAGTTACCCCATTTGGGATAGCAATCAGCCCCAGCATTTT. Translated: CASSYPIWDSNQPQHF.

The chain joins TRBV6-5 to TRBJ2-3; TRBD1 matches 7 bases. CDR3 length equals 16 residues. Germline V lookup: CDR1 MNHEY, CDR2 SVGAGI. Germline trimming cut 6 bases from V and 1 base from J; bases unmatched to any gene: 10. This chain's CDR3 is CASRSLRDSGTDTQYF. In DNA form, the CDR3 reads TGTGCCAGCAGATCCCTCCGGGACAGTGGCACAGATACGCAGTATTTT.

V is TRBV6-2 or TRBV6-3 and J is TRBJ1-6; 9 bases match TRBD1. The CDR3 contains 15 residues. The germline V gene encodes CDR1 MNHEY and CDR2 SVGEGT. V lost 7 bases and J lost 9; bases outside the gene matches: 10. CDR3 nucleotide sequence: TGTGCCAGCAACCGCTCCGGGACAGGGTCTTCACCCCTCCACTTT. This sequence encodes CASNRSGTGSSPLHF.

The chain recombines TRBV10-3 with TRBJ1-5, with unresolved D. The germline CDR1 and CDR2 sequences are ENHRY and SYGVKD. V was cut by 11 bases and J by 3 bases, with 17 bases left in between. The CDR3 sequence is 14 residues long. The CDR3 sequence is CASDPLGHNQPQHF. The CDR3 DNA is TGTGCCTCCGATCCATTAGGGCACAATCAGCCCCAGCATTTT.

This clonotype showed up many times. This chain connects TRBV12-3 or TRBV12-4 to TRBJ2-5, with 12 bases aligning to TRBD2. The CDR3 spans 14 residues. V lost 6 bases to trimming and J lost 5 bases; unmatched junction nucleotides: 4. CDR3 sequence (DNA): TGTGCCAGCAGCCCGACTAGCGGGGGTGAGACCCAGTACTTC. Its translation: CASSPTSGGETQYF.

The chain couples TRBV7-2 to TRBJ2-3; D gene ambiguous. The CDR3 sequence is 14 residues long. V lost 3 bases and J lost 3, with 10 bases in between. Germline V gives CDR1 SGHTA, CDR2 FQGNSA. The CDR3 region is CASSFRQVTDTQYF. The DNA of the CDR3 is TGTGCCAGCAGCTTCCGTCAGGTAACAGATACGCAGTATTTT.

This clonotype was counted a few times. V gene TRBV7-2 combines with J gene TRBJ2-7, with D uncertain. CDR3 size: 14 residues. Trimming shortened V by 1 base and J by 2 bases, and 9 bases separated the two germline ends. From germline, CDR1 is SGHTA and CDR2 FQGNSA. This CDR3 reads CASSLEGSPYEQYF. CDR3 in DNA: TGTGCCAGCAGCTTAGAAGGGTCACCCTACGAGCAGTACTTC.

This clonotype has a count of ten or more. J is TRBJ2-1 and V is TRBV12-3 or TRBV12-4; weak D call: TRBD1 (6 bases). The V and J ends lost 4 bases and 3 bases respectively, with 7 bases between them. The CDR3 spans 13 residues. The CDR3 loop reads CASSWDIYNEQFF. CDR3 DNA sequence: TGTGCCAGCAGTTGGGACATCTACAATGAGCAGTTCTTC.

A few counts support this clonotype. This sequence joins TRBV21-1 and TRBJ2-3. TRBV21-1 is annotated as a pseudogene. CDR3 length: 14 amino acids. The CDR3 protein is CASSNRKYTDTQYF. The CDR3 DNA follows: TGTGCCAGCAGCAACAGGAAGTACACAGATACGCAGTATTTT.

The chain uses TRBV6-2 or TRBV6-3 and TRBJ1-1; D remains ambiguous. Trimming cost V 2 bases and J 8 bases, with 6 bases left between them. The length of the CDR3 is 11 residues. CDR1 and CDR2 (germline): MNHEY, SVGEGT. The CDR3 sequence: CASSYRREAFF. The DNA of the CDR3 is TGTGCCAGCAGTTACCGCAGGGAAGCTTTCTTT.